What follows are 24 T cell receptor beta chains derived from one specimen sequenced in a study of blood T cell repertoires in COVID-19. Libraries were prepared by immunoSEQ multiplex PCR; TCRdb keeps only in-frame clonotypes and omits some of them. The sample contains 300,000 to 350,000 clones, 87% of which appear only once. Sequencing was done on a sample of peripheral blood. The source is a man aged 25 to 45 with COVID-19, enrolled during active disease.

About this clone itself: Mismatch with germline at one junction end may stem from a read error. The chain carries TRBV7-2 and TRBJ1-6, with 9 bases that match TRBD1. CDR1 is SGHTA and CDR2 is FQGNSA in the germline V gene. This CDR3 contains 15 residues. The CDR3 nucleotides are TGTGCCAGCAGGTTAGGGGACAGGGCCAATTCACCCCTCCACTTT. This sequence encodes CASRLGDRANSPLHF.

The chain has TRBV5-6 and TRBJ1-1; TRBD1 agrees at 8 bases. Germline assignment: CDR1 SGHDT and CDR2 YYEEEE. This CDR3 spans 17 amino acids. The V and J ends lost 1 base and 4 bases, in that order; junction bases with no gene match: 12. The CDR3 protein is CASSLLAAGGLATEAFF. CDR3 nucleotides: TGTGCCAGCAGCTTGTTGGCGGCAGGGGGCTTGGCCACTGAAGCTTTCTTT.

This chain joins TRBV30 and TRBJ2-5; 8 positions match TRBD1. The length of the CDR3 is 15 residues. V trimming: 4 bases; J trimming: 5 bases; junction bases outside the gene matches: 12. The germline V gene encodes CDR1 GTSNPN and CDR2 SVGIG (reference sequence). Here the CDR3 DNA reads TGTGCCTGGACCTCAGACAGGGGTTGGACGGAGACCCAGTACTTC. Protein sequence: CAWTSDRGWTETQYF.

CDR3 residues: CASRLPRQGTYEQYF. The CDR3 region has the DNA TGTGCCAGCAGATTACCTCGACAGGGGACCTACGAGCAGTACTTC. V usage is TRBV6-5 and J usage is TRBJ2-7, with 8 bases aligning to TRBD1. This CDR3 region has 15 residues. CDR1 MNHEY and CDR2 SVGAGI come from the germline V gene. V was pared by 6 bases and J by 2 bases, with 9 bases of the junction left unmatched.

V gene TRBV6-5 combines with J gene TRBJ2-1; 12 bases line up with TRBD2. CDR3 length equals 15 residues. The V segment lost 7 bases and the J segment 9 bases; nucleotides outside the gene matches: 10. Germline CDR1 reads MNHEY; CDR2 reads SVGAGI. The CDR3 is CASTRLAGGPGEQFF. In nucleotides, the CDR3 is TGTGCCAGCACCCGTCTAGCGGGGGGGCCCGGTGAGCAGTTCTTC.

V is TRBV28 and J is TRBJ2-7; TRBD1 agrees at 10 bases. V was pared by 4 bases and J by 5 bases, with 8 bases of the junction left unmatched. The CDR3 totals 15 residues. CDR1 and CDR2 from the germline V gene are MDHEN and SYDVKM. The CDR3 nucleotides are TGTGCCAGCAGTTCCCCGGGACAGGGGTGGCACGAGCAGTACTTC. The encoded protein is CASSSPGQGWHEQYF.

The rearrangement joins TRBV4-2 to TRBJ2-2; a weak D match, TRBD2 (6 bases). V lost 1 base, J lost 1 base, and 19 bases lay in between. The CDR3 has 19 residues. Germline CDR1 reads LGHNA; CDR2 reads YNFKEQ. The CDR3 loop reads CASSQVLDGRGKNTGELFF. In nucleotides, the CDR3 is TGTGCCAGCAGCCAAGTTCTTGATGGGCGGGGTAAGAACACCGGGGAGCTGTTTTTT.

The chain joins TRBV25-1 to TRBJ1-2, with D tentatively TRBD1 (6 bases). The CDR3 is 15 amino acids. V lost 8 bases and J 7 bases, leaving 23 bases between the germline ends. The germline V gene encodes CDR1 MGHDK and CDR2 SYGVNS. The CDR3 coding sequence is TGTGCCAGCTCCCACGGGGGGGCGTATCAACGTGGCTACACCTTC. The encoded protein is CASSHGGAYQRGYTF.

The chain has TRBV11-1 and TRBJ2-1, with TRBD2 matching over 8 bases. J lost 6 bases, V lost 2 bases, and 6 bases had no gene match. This CDR3 comprises 15 residues. Germline CDR1 reads SGHAT; CDR2 reads FQDESV (reference sequence). This chain's CDR3 is CASSLHKTSANEQFF. The CDR3 nucleotides read TGTGCCAGCAGCTTACACAAGACTAGCGCCAATGAGCAGTTCTTC.

The J gene is TRBJ1-2, the V gene TRBV12-5, with 8 bases aligning to TRBD1. Looked up from germline, CDR1 is LGHNT and CDR2 is FRNRAP. With V trimmed by 1 base and J by 7 bases, 5 bases remained unmatched. CDR3 size: 14 residues. This CDR3 is CASGLGRGLGGYTF. The CDR3 nucleotides read TGTGCTAGTGGTTTGGGCAGGGGGCTGGGTGGCTACACCTTC.

This clone was observed a single time. The J gene is TRBJ2-7, the V gene TRBV5-6; 12 bases are shared with TRBD1. Germline V gives CDR1 SGHDT, CDR2 YYEEEE. Trimming took 4 bases from V and 2 from J; bases not matched to a gene: 13. This CDR3 is 18 amino acids long. The CDR3 DNA reads as TGTGCCAGCAGCGAGTCCCGGGACAGGGGGCCCGGAACCTACGAGCAGTACTTC. It translates to CASSESRDRGPGTYEQYF.

The rearrangement uses TRBV30 and TRBJ2-3, with TRBD1 matching over 9 bases. The CDR3 has 18 residues. V was pared by 1 base and J by 3 bases, with 14 bases of the junction left unmatched. CDR1 and CDR2 from the germline V gene are GTSNPN and SVGIG (reference sequence). DNA of the CDR3: TGTGCCTGGAGTGATCCCGTCAGGCCCGGGACAGGGACAGATACGCAGTATTTT. This encodes CAWSDPVRPGTGTDTQYF.

This rearrangement joins TRBV30 to TRBJ1-6; perhaps TRBD1 as D (6 bases). The CDR3 spans 14 residues. Germline V gene sequence: CDR1 GTSNPN, CDR2 SVGIG (reference sequence). Trimming stripped 0 bases from V and 8 bases from J, with 11 bases between. The CDR3 region is CAWSVHRDDSPLHF. The CDR3 nucleotides are TGTGCCTGGAGTGTACACAGGGATGATTCACCCCTCCACTTT.

The chain links TRBV21-1 to TRBJ1-4; the table's D gene call, TRBD1, was not cross checked with the DNA. TRBV21-1 is noted as a pseudogene. The CDR3 contains 18 residues. The CDR3 protein is CASSKAEWQGGRGEKLFF. CDR3 bases: TGTGCCAGCAGCAAAGCAGAGTGGCAGGGGGGTCGGGGCGAAAAACTGTTTTTT.

The gene calls are TRBV19 and TRBJ2-1; D gene unclear. Trimming cost V 1 base and J 3 bases, with 10 bases left between them. This CDR3 spans 15 amino acids. The germline CDR1 and CDR2 sequences are LNHDA and SQIVND (reference sequence). CDR3 in amino acids: CASSIGQLGYNEQFF. The CDR3 coding sequence is TGTGCCAGTAGTATAGGCCAGCTAGGCTACAATGAGCAGTTCTTC.

This chain joins TRBV5-1 and TRBJ1-1; D ambiguous. The CDR3 length is 14 residues. The germline V gene encodes CDR1 SGHRS and CDR2 YFSETQ. V was pared by 1 base and J by 1 base, with 8 bases between. The CDR3 DNA reads as TGCGCCAGCAGCTTGAGCCAACCGAACACTGAAGCTTTCTTT. Protein product: CASSLSQPNTEAFF.

This chain joins TRBV12-3 or TRBV12-4 and TRBJ2-1; D uncertain. The CDR3 runs to 12 residues. With 7 bases removed from V and 6 bases from J, the gap between germline ends came to 10 bases. CDR3 sequence (DNA): TGTGCCAGCACGACGACAATCAATGAGCAGTTCTTC. Its protein is CASTTTINEQFF.

The J gene is TRBJ1-5, the V gene TRBV28; the D is unclear. There are 16 residues in the CDR3. With 4 bases removed from V and 0 bases from J, the gap between germline ends came to 13 bases. Per the germline V gene, CDR1 is MDHEN and CDR2 is SYDVKM. The CDR3 DNA is TGTGCCAGCAGTTCCCTGATTGGGAGTAGCAATCAGCCCCAGCATTTT. It specifies CASSSLIGSSNQPQHF. The full variable domain, with the rest looked up from reference TRBV28 and TRBJ1-5, is DVKVTQSSRYLVKRTGEKVFLECVQDMDHENMFWYRQDPGLGLRLIYFSYDVKMKEKGDIPEGYSVSREKKERFSLILESASTNQTSMYLCASSSLIGSSNQPQHFGDGTRLSIL.

DNA for the CDR3: TGTGCCTGGAGTGTGGGGGGGCGCGTGGTAAAGAGCTATGGCTACACCTTC. This encodes CAWSVGGRVVKSYGYTF. The genes are TRBV30 and TRBJ1-2; D might be TRBD1 (6 bases). V was clipped by 0 bases and J by 4 bases, with 21 bases between them. The CDR3 extends over 17 amino acids. In germline, CDR1 is GTSNPN, CDR2 SVGIG (reference sequence).

Worth noting for this clone: The sample holds other DNA sequences that translate to the same CDR3. V usage is TRBV6-5 and J usage is TRBJ1-2; 11 bases line up with TRBD1. Germline V gene lookup returns CDR1 MNHEY and CDR2 SVGAGI. The CDR3 spans 14 residues. With 2 bases clipped from V and 4 bases from J, the junction kept 0 bases outside the gene matches. CDR3 coding DNA: TGTGCCAGCAGTTACGGGACAGGGGGCTATGGCTACACCTTC. Its translation is CASSYGTGGYGYTF.

The rearrangement joins TRBV5-6 to TRBJ1-5, with TRBD1 matching over 10 bases. The CDR3 spans 14 residues. In germline, CDR1 is SGHDT, CDR2 YYEEEE. The V and J ends lost 3 bases and 6 bases, in that order; junction bases with no gene match: 3. The CDR3 region has the DNA TGTGCCAGCAGCTCTGGACAGGGGGTTCAGCCCCAGCATTTT. It translates to CASSSGQGVQPQHF.

Here the CDR3 reads CASSLDGRVDKNIQYF. In DNA form, the CDR3 reads TGTGCCAGCAGTTTAGACGGCAGGGTGGACAAAAACATTCAGTACTTC. The chain combines TRBV27 with TRBJ2-4; D might be TRBD1 (5 bases). The V gene's germline CDR1 is MNHEY and CDR2 SMNVEV (reference sequence). This CDR3 has 16 residues. V was cut by 2 bases and J by 3 bases, with 14 bases left in between.

This clone was seen only once. The rearrangement joins TRBV28 to TRBJ2-2; 12 positions match TRBD2. V lost 4 bases and J lost 3; bases outside the gene matches: 6. The CDR3 is 17 amino acids. The V gene's germline CDR1 is MDHEN and CDR2 SYDVKM. The chain's CDR3 is CASSSLAGGPHTGELFF. The CDR3 coding sequence is TGTGCCAGCAGTTCCCTAGCGGGAGGGCCTCACACCGGGGAGCTGTTTTTT. The variable domain in full, with the rest retrieved from reference TRBV28 and TRBJ2-2, is DVKVTQSSRYLVKRTGEKVFLECVQDMDHENMFWYRQDPGLGLRLIYFSYDVKMKEKGDIPEGYSVSREKKERFSLILESASTNQTSMYLCASSSLAGGPHTGELFFGEGSRLTVL.

This clone was found a few times. The DNA of the CDR3 is TGTGCCAGCAGTTGGCAGAATCAGCCCCAGCATTTT. Translating gives CASSWQNQPQHF. The genes are TRBV6-1 and TRBJ1-5; D is undetermined. Germline CDR1 MNHNS, CDR2 SASEGT. Trimming removed 5 bases at V and 4 bases at J, with 6 bases between. The CDR3 runs 12 residues.